A selection of T cell receptor beta chains follows, all from one sample in a study of naive and memory T cell subsets. Each CDR3 protein is one row after TCRdb ran MiXCR on the UMI-ligation and nested PCR reads. This sample carries some 82,000 distinct CDR3 sequences, roughly 9.3% of them seen once, and the ten largest clones take roughly 1.2%. Sequenced material: naive CD8+ T cells from blood. These receptors were taken from a human donor in good health. The CDR3 runs from the conserved cysteine through the conserved F or W. D genes are given only for firm matches. Only some rows state a clone size, as once, few, many or a class for expanded clones.

TRBD2 | TRBJ2-1 | TRBV29-1 | many | CSASGLAGGGYNEQFF | TGCAGCGCCTCGGGACTAGCGGGAGGGGGCTACAATGAGCAGTTCTTC
TRBD2 | TRBJ2-6 | TRBV7-9 | NA | CASSRGEAGANVLTF | TGTGCCAGCAGCCGGGGGGAAGCTGGGGCCAACGTCCTGACTTTC
TRBD2 | TRBJ2-2 | TRBV9 | few | CASSAQGLAGDMAGELFF | TGTGCCAGCAGCGCTCAAGGACTAGCGGGAGATATGGCCGGGGAGCTGTTTTTT
TRBD1 | TRBJ1-5 | TRBV27 | many | CASSSQGQGASQPQHF | TGTGCCAGCAGTTCGCAGGGACAGGGGGCCTCGCAGCCCCAGCATTTT
NA | TRBJ2-1 | TRBV30 | NA | CAWSPTTNNEQFF | TGTGCCTGGAGTCCGACTACAAACAATGAGCAGTTCTTC
TRBD1 | TRBJ2-1 | TRBV12-3/TRBV12-4 | NA | CASSPQGPYEQFF | TGTGCCAGCAGCCCACAGGGGCCCTATGAGCAGTTCTTC
TRBD1 | TRBJ2-6 | TRBV5-6 | many | CASSFGTGRSGANVLTF | TGTGCCAGCAGCTTTGGGACAGGGCGCTCTGGGGCCAACGTCCTGACTTTC
NA | TRBJ1-1 | TRBV14 | few | CASSPTVNTEAFF | TGTGCCAGCAGCCCGACAGTGAACACTGAAGCTTTCTTT
NA | TRBJ2-5 | TRBV27 | NA | CASSPLFEGEETQYF | TGTGCCAGCAGTCCCCTTTTTGAGGGCGAAGAGACCCAGTACTTC
NA | TRBJ1-3 | TRBV3-1 | many | CASSLTSIGNTIYF | TGTGCCAGCAGCCTGACATCCATCGGAAACACCATATATTTT
TRBD2 | TRBJ2-7 | TRBV20-1 | many | CSAMIAGGPIYEQYF | TGCAGTGCTATGATAGCGGGAGGGCCGATTTACGAGCAGTACTTC
NA | TRBJ2-3 | TRBV4-1 | many | CASSQVAGTSTDTQYF | TGCGCCAGCAGCCAAGTCGCTGGGACTAGCACAGATACGCAGTATTTT
NA | TRBJ2-3 | TRBV6-5 | NA | CASRLGNRGATTSTDTQYF | TGTGCCAGCAGACTAGGGAATCGAGGCGCTACAACTAGCACAGATACGCAGTATTTT
TRBD1 | TRBJ2-5 | TRBV4-3 | many | CASSQDGGTGQETQYF | TGCGCCAGCAGCCAAGATGGCGGGACAGGGCAGGAGACCCAGTACTTC
NA | TRBJ2-4 | TRBV19 | NA | CASSIERGTKNIQYF | TGTGCCAGTAGTATAGAAAGGGGAACCAAAAACATTCAGTACTTC
NA | TRBJ2-3 | TRBV20-1 | few | CSASGVERVAGTDTQYF | TGCAGTGCTAGCGGGGTCGAGCGGGTGGCGGGGACAGATACGCAGTATTTT
NA | TRBJ2-1 | TRBV11-2 | many | CASSSHGGGTYNEQFF | TGTGCCAGCAGCTCTCACGGAGGGGGCACCTACAATGAGCAGTTCTTC
TRBD1 | TRBJ1-1 | TRBV15 | many | CATSRGTGVGTEAFF | TGTGCCACCAGCAGAGGCACAGGGGTTGGGACTGAAGCTTTCTTT
NA | TRBJ2-7 | TRBV6-5 | many | CASSSGRNEQYF | TGTGCCAGCAGCTCCGGACGAAACGAGCAGTACTTC
TRBD1 | TRBJ2-7 | TRBV20-1 | NA | CSAREDRVYEQYF | TGCAGTGCTAGAGAAGACAGGGTCTACGAGCAGTACTTC
NA | TRBJ2-7 | TRBV6-1 | few | CASSEGPDYEQYF | TGTGCCAGCAGTGAGGGGCCCGACTACGAGCAGTACTTC
NA | TRBJ1-6 | TRBV10-3 | many | CAISSGQSYNSPLHF | TGTGCCATCAGTAGCGGACAGTCCTATAATTCACCCCTCCACTTT
TRBD1 | TRBJ1-4 | TRBV14 | many | CASSQESSRGKLFF | TGTGCCAGCAGCCAAGAGTCTTCCAGGGGGAAACTGTTTTTT
TRBD1 | TRBJ2-1 | TRBV28 | NA | CASRTGTGVYNEQFF | TGTGCCAGCAGAACCGGGACAGGGGTATACAATGAGCAGTTCTTC
NA | TRBJ2-7 | TRBV7-9 | NA | CASSSDRSYEQYF | TGTGCCAGCAGCTCAGACAGAAGCTACGAGCAGTACTTC
NA | TRBJ2-1 | TRBV4-1 | NA | CASSQDGGEVRYNEQFF | TGCGCCAGCAGCCAAGATGGGGGCGAGGTCCGATACAATGAGCAGTTCTTC
TRBD2 | TRBJ2-5 | TRBV6-6 | few | CASSYWAGGGQETQYF | TGTGCCAGCAGTTACTGGGCGGGAGGCGGCCAAGAGACCCAGTACTTC
NA | TRBJ1-2 | TRBV20-1 | NA | CSATLWQSNYGYTF | TGCAGTGCTACCCTCTGGCAGTCTAACTATGGCTACACCTTC
NA | TRBJ2-2 | TRBV12-3/TRBV12-4 | many | CASRQGDTGELFF | TGTGCCAGCAGACAGGGCGACACCGGGGAGCTGTTTTTT
TRBD2 | TRBJ2-1 | TRBV4-3 | NA | CASSQERSGRAHNEQFF | TGCGCCAGCAGCCAAGAACGAAGCGGGAGGGCCCACAATGAGCAGTTCTTC
NA | TRBJ2-7 | TRBV12-5 | NA | CASGLNREDEQYF | TGTGCTAGTGGTTTGAACAGGGAGGACGAGCAGTACTTC
TRBD1 | TRBJ2-1 | TRBV4-1 | few | CASSREQDGTGRSEQFF | TGCGCCAGCAGCCGAGAACAAGACGGGACAGGTAGGAGTGAGCAGTTCTTC
NA | TRBJ2-3 | TRBV7-2 | NA | CASSLGAPQIF | TGTGCCAGCAGCTTAGGAGCCCCTCAAATCTTT
TRBD1 | TRBJ1-5 | TRBV27 | many | CASSNRGPTGNQPQHF | TGTGCCAGCAGTAACAGGGGGCCTACGGGCAATCAGCCCCAGCATTTT
TRBD2 | TRBJ2-1 | TRBV28 | once | CASSFPSGFSYNEQFF | TGTGCCAGCAGTTTTCCTAGCGGGTTTTCCTACAATGAGCAGTTCTTC
NA | TRBJ1-1 | TRBV4-1 | NA | CASSQDPGTEAFF | TGCGCCAGCAGCCAAGATCCCGGGACCGAAGCTTTCTTT
NA | TRBJ2-7 | TRBV10-2 | many | CASSASSWAGQYF | TGCGCCAGCAGTGCATCCTCGTGGGCAGGGCAGTACTTC
TRBD2 | TRBJ2-1 | TRBV12-3/TRBV12-4 | NA | CASSPRTGLRNEQFF | TGTGCCAGCAGTCCTCGAACGGGACTAAGGAATGAGCAGTTCTTC
NA | TRBJ2-1 | TRBV27 | many | CASSRPGWIFF | TGTGCCAGCAGCAGACCGGGCTGGATCTTCTTC
TRBD1 | TRBJ1-5 | TRBV9 | few | CASSQGGGDQPQHF | TGTGCCAGCAGCCAGGGGGGGGGGGATCAGCCCCAGCATTTT
NA | TRBJ2-1 | TRBV28 | few | CASSLSYNEQFF | TGTGCCAGCAGTTTGTCCTACAATGAGCAGTTCTTC
TRBD2 | TRBJ2-1 | TRBV19 | few | CASSIGTIDEQFF | TGTGCCAGTAGTATCGGGACTATTGATGAGCAGTTCTTC
NA | TRBJ1-2 | TRBV14 | few | CASSRGQNYGYTF | TGTGCCAGCAGCCGGGGCCAAAACTATGGCTACACCTTC
NA | TRBJ2-7 | TRBV7-9 | NA | CASSNTVPGASNF | TGTGCCAGCAGCAATACCGTCCCGGGGGCGTCGAACTTC
NA | TRBJ2-7 | TRBV12-3/TRBV12-4 | many | CASTSSGDYEQYF | TGTGCCAGCACCTCCTCAGGGGACTACGAGCAGTACTTC
TRBD1 | TRBJ1-5 | TRBV20-1 | NA | CSAEPTGAQPQHF | TGCAGTGCTGAGCCAACAGGGGCTCAGCCCCAGCATTTT
NA | TRBJ2-1 | TRBV9 | few | CASSVPRANEQFF | TGTGCCAGCAGCGTGCCCAGGGCAAATGAGCAGTTCTTC
NA | TRBJ2-1 | TRBV6-6 | many | CASSYALGDEQFF | TGTGCCAGCAGTTACGCACTAGGGGATGAGCAGTTCTTC
TRBD1 | TRBJ2-1 | TRBV10-3 | many | CAISEGTGDYNEQFF | TGTGCCATCAGTGAAGGGACAGGGGACTACAATGAGCAGTTCTTC
NA | TRBJ1-2 | TRBV20-1 | NA | CSALNQENYGYTF | TGCAGTGCTTTGAATCAGGAGAACTATGGCTACACCTTC
NA | TRBJ1-4 | TRBV5-6 | NA | CASSPKQGGFELFF | TGTGCCAGCAGCCCTAAACAGGGTGGATTTGAACTGTTTTTT
TRBD1 | TRBJ2-3 | TRBV7-9 | NA | CASSSTGPPDTQYF | TGTGCCAGCAGCTCGACAGGGCCGCCAGATACGCAGTATTTT
NA | TRBJ1-6 | TRBV18 | few | CASSPDRSSYNSPLHF | TGTGCCAGCTCACCAGACAGAAGCTCCTATAATTCACCCCTCCACTTT
NA | TRBJ1-5 | TRBV6-5 | many | CASGVRLVPQHF | TGTGCCAGCGGTGTACGGTTGGTCCCCCAGCATTTT
TRBD2 | TRBJ2-7 | TRBV20-1 | many | CSASPGLAGGEYF | TGCAGTGCTAGCCCGGGACTAGCGGGAGGAGAGTACTTC
TRBD1 | TRBJ2-2 | TRBV12-3/TRBV12-4 | few | CASSFQQGAGELFF | TGTGCCAGCAGTTTCCAACAGGGGGCCGGGGAGCTGTTTTTT
TRBD2 | TRBJ2-7 | TRBV4-1 | many | CASSQTPGGAAYEQYF | TGCGCCAGCAGCCAAACCCCCGGGGGGGCGGCCTACGAGCAGTACTTC
TRBD1 | TRBJ1-5 | TRBV5-5 | few | CASSITGTDTNQPQHF | TGTGCCAGCAGCATAACCGGGACAGACACCAATCAGCCCCAGCATTTT
NA | TRBJ1-1 | TRBV20-1 | few | CSARNWGPRETNTEAFF | TGCAGTGCTAGAAACTGGGGTCCCAGGGAGACGAACACTGAAGCTTTCTTT
NA | TRBJ1-5 | TRBV18 | few | CASSLIPGPDQPQHF | TGTGCCAGCTCGCTCATACCGGGTCCTGATCAGCCCCAGCATTTT